This T cell receptor (beta chain) emerged from a study of blood T cell repertoires in COVID-19. On the study more broadly: The United States, Italy and Spain supplied acute and convalescent COVID-19 samples. Sources were T cells, B-cell-depleted T cells, or PBMCs; the material itself was cDNA or gDNA.

Original analysis: Cell counts per sample came from amplifying reference gene primers. The table came from immunoSEQ multiplex PCR; TCRdb's copy has only in-frame clones and leaves some out. D and trimming come from the DNA, and the V and J calls and clone size come from that table. The table lists fewer than 50,000 clones, approximately 80% of them singletons, with around an eighth in the top ten. V shed 3 bases and J shed 1 base, with 16 bases lying between them. The CDR3 totals 16 residues. Germline-derived CDR1 and CDR2 are SGHRS and YFSETQ. The clonotype originates from a human donor in a cohort sampled during active COVID-19. The material sequenced was peripheral blood. V usage is TRBV5-1 and J usage is TRBJ2-5, with no clear D. This chain's CDR3 is CASSSSPSLRQETQYF. The DNA for the CDR3 is TGCGCCAGCAGCTCATCTCCCAGTCTTCGCCAAGAGACCCAGTACTTC. The whole variable domain, filled in from reference TRBV5-1 and TRBJ2-5, reads KAGVTQTPRYLIKTRGQQVTLSCSPISGHRSVSWYQQTPGQGLQFLFEYFSETQRNKGNFPGRFSGRQFSNSRSEMNVSTLELGDSALYLCASSSSPSLRQETQYFGPGTRLLVL.